A single sample gave rise to the 27 T cell receptor beta chains below, sequenced in a study of blood T cell repertoires in COVID-19. Generated by immunoSEQ multiplex PCR, the TCRdb table keeps only in-frame clones and is missing some. This sample has 130,000 to 150,000 clones, with roughly 81% found just once. The sample was peripheral blood. Receptors originate from a human donor with acute or convalescent COVID-19. The donor label of this sample is uncertain.

The CDR3: CASSYSQGAQAYGYTF. The DNA of the CDR3 is TGTGCCAGCAGTTACTCTCAGGGGGCTCAGGCCTATGGCTACACCTTC. The chain joins TRBV6-6 to TRBJ1-2; 8 nucleotides match TRBD1. V shed 0 bases, J shed 4 bases, and the junction held 7 bases outside the gene matches. CDR1 and CDR2 (germline): MNHNY, SVGAGI (reference sequence). The CDR3 is 16 residues long.

This chain's CDR3 is CASGLWNTEAFF. The CDR3 DNA reads as TGTGCCAGCGGCCTTTGGAACACTGAAGCTTTCTTT. This chain uses TRBV7-9 with TRBJ1-1, with unresolved D. Trimming shortened V by 8 bases and J by 1 base, and 8 bases separated the two germline ends. CDR1 is SEHNR and CDR2 is FQNEAQ in the germline V gene (reference sequence). The CDR3 has 12 amino acids.

The rearrangement links TRBV5-6 to TRBJ2-2; D is perhaps TRBD1 (7 bases). Trimming took off 6 bases at V and 6 bases at J, with 18 bases between the two ends. This CDR3 is 15 amino acids long. Germline V lookup: CDR1 SGHDT, CDR2 YYEEEE. The CDR3 reads CASTSGGHTAGELFF. The CDR3 DNA is TGTGCCAGCACCTCAGGGGGGCATACGGCCGGGGAGCTGTTTTTT.

This sequence joins TRBV5-1 and TRBJ2-1; no firm D call. There are 15 residues in the CDR3. V lost 0 bases and J 0 bases, leaving 7 bases between the germline ends. Germline V CDR1 and CDR2: SGHRS, YFSETQ. The CDR3 sequence is CASSLGLTSYNEQFF. CDR3 in DNA: TGCGCCAGCAGCTTGGGACTGACCTCCTACAATGAGCAGTTCTTC. The whole variable domain, filled in from reference TRBV5-1 and TRBJ2-1, reads KAGVTQTPRYLIKTRGQQVTLSCSPISGHRSVSWYQQTPGQGLQFLFEYFSETQRNKGNFPGRFSGRQFSNSRSEMNVSTLELGDSALYLCASSLGLTSYNEQFFGPGTRLTVL.

Here the CDR3 DNA reads TGTGCCAGCAGGGACAGGGAGTCATTGACTGAAGCTTTCTTT. Translated: CASRDRESLTEAFF. The J gene is TRBJ1-1, the V gene TRBV6-5, with TRBD1 matching over 8 bases. The J segment lost 5 bases and the V segment lost 6 bases, leaving 8 bases of the junction unmatched. The CDR3 loop spans 14 amino acids. Germline V gene data show CDR1 as MNHEY and CDR2 as SVGAGI.

This chain uses TRBV19 with TRBJ1-1; D not certain. The V end was cut by 5 bases, the J end by 2 bases, with 12 bases between. Looked up from germline, CDR1 is LNHDA and CDR2 is SQIVND (reference sequence). The CDR3 contains 14 residues. The CDR3: CASSRGQTNTEAFF. CDR3 DNA sequence: TGTGCCAGTAGTCGAGGCCAGACTAACACTGAAGCTTTCTTT. The full variable domain, completed using reference TRBV19 and TRBJ1-1, is DGGITQSPKYLFRKEGQNVTLSCEQNLNHDAMYWYRQDPGQGLRLIYYSQIVNDFQKGDIAEGYSVSREKKESFPLTVTSAQKNPTAFYLCASSRGQTNTEAFFGQGTRLTVV.

The chain uses TRBV27 and TRBJ1-3; D is possibly TRBD1 (5 bases). Germline V gene sequence: CDR1 MNHEY, CDR2 SMNVEV (reference sequence). This CDR3 has 13 amino acids. V lost 7 bases and J 4 bases, leaving 11 bases between the germline ends. The CDR3 reads CASKAEGGNTIYF. CDR3 in DNA: TGTGCCAGCAAGGCGGAGGGGGGAAACACCATATATTTT.

This clone was observed once. The chain combines TRBV5-6 with TRBJ2-1, with 10 bases that match TRBD1. Trimming took 7 bases from V and 2 from J; bases not matched to a gene: 6. The CDR3 spans 15 residues. Germline V gene data show CDR1 as SGHDT and CDR2 as YYEEEE. In DNA form, the CDR3 reads TGTGCCAGCCGCCCGACAGGGGGCGCCTACAATGAGCAGTTCTTC. Translated, it gives CASRPTGGAYNEQFF.

V and J are TRBV27 and TRBJ2-7, with D maybe TRBD2 (6 bases). Germline CDR1 MNHEY, CDR2 SMNVEV (reference sequence). The CDR3 length is 17 residues. The V and J ends lost 3 bases and 3 bases respectively, with 21 bases between them. The CDR3 DNA sequence: TGTGCCAGCAGTTTTGGGCCGCGGGCCTCCGGGGGCTACGAGCAGTACTTC. Translated, it gives CASSFGPRASGGYEQYF.

The V gene is TRBV7-2, the J gene TRBJ2-1; 10 bases map to TRBD2. This CDR3 has 16 residues. J was trimmed by 7 bases and V by 5 bases; bases with no gene match: 11. Germline CDR1 is SGHTA and CDR2 is FQGNSA. The CDR3 nucleotides read TGTGCCAGCAGCCCCCGTGGTAGCGGGGGGATAAATGAGCAGTTCTTC. It is translated as CASSPRGSGGINEQFF.

This rearrangement joins TRBV24-1 to TRBJ1-2; tentative D call: TRBD1 (5 bases). The CDR3 consists of 14 residues. V dropped 1 base and J dropped 8 bases, with 13 bases sitting between them. Looked up from germline, CDR1 is KGHDR and CDR2 is SFDVKD. This CDR3 reads CATSDFGGRSGYTF. CDR3 sequence (DNA): TGTGCCACCAGTGATTTTGGGGGGAGAAGCGGCTACACCTTC.

This clone was recorded only once. The V call is TRBV4-1, the J call TRBJ1-2; D uncertain. Trimming shortened V by 4 bases and J by 5 bases, and 14 bases separated the two germline ends. Germline CDR1 reads MGHRA; CDR2 reads YSYEKL. The CDR3 sequence is 14 residues long. The CDR3 DNA sequence: TGCGCCAGCAGCCCACCAGGCTCCCTTTATGGCTACACCTTC. It specifies CASSPPGSLYGYTF.

V and J are TRBV3-1 (or the pseudogene TRBV3-2) and TRBJ1-1, with D perhaps matching TRBD1 (5 bases). The V and J ends lost 0 bases and 7 bases respectively, with 12 bases between them. Germline values: CDR1 LGHDT, CDR2 YNNKEL (reference sequence). The CDR3 is 14 amino acids. The CDR3, as DNA: TGTGCCAGCAGCCAAGATACAGGAAGAGTTGAAGCTTTCTTT. Translating gives CASSQDTGRVEAFF.

The chain couples TRBV5-4 to TRBJ1-2, with 8 bases identical to TRBD1. The CDR3 covers 15 residues. The germline V gene encodes CDR1 SGHNT and CDR2 YYREEE (reference sequence). The trim removed 5 bases at V and 4 bases at J, leaving 10 bases unmatched. CDR3 sequence: CASRSQGALSYGYTF. CDR3 in DNA: TGTGCCAGCAGGTCCCAGGGGGCGCTTAGCTATGGCTACACCTTC.

The V gene is TRBV18, the J gene TRBJ1-4; 10 bases are shared with TRBD1. The CDR3 consists of 14 residues. The junction had 4 bases not matched to a gene; V was cut back by 7 bases and J by 5 bases. Germline V gene lookup returns CDR1 KGHSH and CDR2 LQKENI. Here the CDR3 DNA reads TGTGCCAGCTTCACGGGACAGGGGAATGAAAAACTGTTTTTT. Translating gives CASFTGQGNEKLFF.

V is TRBV24-1 and J is TRBJ2-2; 10 bases agree with TRBD2. This CDR3 contains 16 residues. Germline V gene lookup returns CDR1 KGHDR and CDR2 SFDVKD. J was trimmed by 1 base and V by 2 bases; bases with no gene match: 0. The CDR3: CATSDSSGGNTGELFF. DNA of the CDR3: TGTGCCACCAGTGATTCTAGCGGGGGGAACACCGGGGAGCTGTTTTTT.

The V call is TRBV18, the J call TRBJ1-1; 8 nucleotides line up with TRBD1. In germline, CDR1 is KGHSH, CDR2 LQKENI. This CDR3 has 14 amino acids. V was clipped by 4 bases and J by 6 bases; unmatched bases: 7. The DNA of the CDR3 is TGTGCCAGCTCACGTGGACAGGGAAGGGCTGAAGCTTTCTTT. Encoded protein: CASSRGQGRAEAFF. Based on the CDR3 plus reference TRBV18 and TRBJ1-1, the full variable domain is NAGVMQNPRHLVRRRGQEARLRCSPMKGHSHVYWYRQLPEEGLKFMVYLQKENIIDESGMPKERFSAEFPKEGPSILRIQQVVRGDSAAYFCASSRGQGRAEAFFGQGTRLTVV.

CDR3 in amino acids: CASSLRLAGGISYEQYF. The CDR3 bases are TGTGCCAGCAGCTTAAGGCTAGCGGGGGGGATCTCCTACGAGCAGTACTTC. This chain connects TRBV11-2 to TRBJ2-7; 12 bases line up with TRBD2. V gave up 2 bases and J gave up 0 bases; unmatched junction bases: 5. Looked up from germline, CDR1 is SGHAT and CDR2 is FQNNGV. The CDR3 spans 17 residues.

The chain is built from TRBV19 and TRBJ1-5, with a possible D match to TRBD1 (5 bases). Between the trimmed V and J ends, which lost 2 bases and 0 bases, there was a span of 8 bases. The CDR3 consists of 15 residues. Germline CDR1 LNHDA, CDR2 SQIVND (reference sequence). The CDR3 DNA reads TGTGCCAGTAGTATACGGGGGGATAGCAATCAGCCCCAGCATTTT. It yields the protein CASSIRGDSNQPQHF.

This rearrangement joins TRBV19 to TRBJ2-3; 9 bases are shared with TRBD2. This CDR3 comprises 14 residues. Germline V gene sequence: CDR1 LNHDA, CDR2 SQIVND (reference sequence). The trim removed 5 bases at V and 8 bases at J, leaving 8 bases unmatched. CDR3 in DNA: TGTGCCAGTAGTGGGAGCGGGGGGATTGCTACGCAGTATTTT. Translation: CASSGSGGIATQYF.

This clone was detected only a few times. The chain employs TRBV15 and TRBJ2-7; D is undetermined. Per the germline V gene, CDR1 is LNHNV and CDR2 is YYDKDF (reference sequence). V was cut by 0 bases and J by 2 bases, with 8 bases left in between. The CDR3 covers 14 residues. The CDR3 protein is CATSRDRSAYEQYF. The CDR3 nucleotides read TGTGCCACCAGCAGAGATAGATCGGCCTACGAGCAGTACTTC.

The chain is built from TRBV12-3 or TRBV12-4 and TRBJ1-2, with 7 bases fitting TRBD1. The ends lost 3 bases at V and 4 bases at J; junction bases unmatched: 2. This CDR3 has 13 residues. This CDR3 reads CASSLGQLYGYTF. In DNA form, the CDR3 reads TGTGCCAGCAGTTTGGGACAGCTCTATGGCTACACCTTC.

The chain employs TRBV6-4 and TRBJ2-1; 9 bases are shared with TRBD2. The CDR3 is 12 amino acids. Germline values: CDR1 MRHNA, CDR2 SNTAGT. V lost 9 bases to trimming and J lost 5 bases; unmatched junction nucleotides: 2. CDR3 in amino acids: CASSGGHNEQFF. CDR3 bases: TGTGCCAGTAGCGGGGGCCACAATGAGCAGTTCTTC.

The chain has TRBV4-2 and TRBJ2-2; D perhaps matches TRBD1 (5 bases). CDR3 length: 15 amino acids. Looked up from germline, CDR1 is LGHNA and CDR2 is YNFKEQ. Trimming took 0 bases from V and 7 from J, leaving 12 bases between them. The CDR3 spells CASSQDNRQGGELFF. In DNA form, the CDR3 reads TGTGCCAGCAGCCAAGATAACAGGCAAGGCGGGGAGCTGTTTTTT.

This chain links TRBV6-6 with TRBJ2-1; 12 nucleotides agree with TRBD2. Germline V CDR1 and CDR2: MNHNY, SVGAGI (reference sequence). With 4 bases clipped from V and 5 bases from J, the junction kept 6 bases outside the gene matches. The CDR3 extends over 16 amino acids. Written as DNA, the CDR3 is TGTGCCAGCAGTTTCATCCTAGCGGGGGGGAACAATGAGCAGTTCTTC. Translating gives CASSFILAGGNNEQFF.

The rearrangement links TRBV10-3 to TRBJ2-1; no reliable D call. Trimming removed 3 bases at V and 0 bases at J, with 15 bases between. This CDR3 contains 17 residues. CDR1 is ENHRY, CDR2 SYGVKD, per germline. The CDR3 DNA reads TGTGCCATCAGTGATATGGGCCTTAATAGCTCCTACAATGAGCAGTTCTTC. This translates into CAISDMGLNSSYNEQFF.

This clone was seen only a few times. This sequence joins TRBV5-1 and TRBJ2-7; TRBD2 aligns across 8 bases. Germline V gene sequence: CDR1 SGHRS, CDR2 YFSETQ. The ends lost 3 bases at V and 3 bases at J; junction bases unmatched: 2. The CDR3 extends over 13 amino acids. The CDR3 DNA sequence: TGCGCCAGCAGCTCCGGGGGGGTCTACGAGCAGTACTTC. Residues: CASSSGGVYEQYF. The entire variable domain, with the rest obtained from reference TRBV5-1 and TRBJ2-7, is as follows: KAGVTQTPRYLIKTRGQQVTLSCSPISGHRSVSWYQQTPGQGLQFLFEYFSETQRNKGNFPGRFSGRQFSNSRSEMNVSTLELGDSALYLCASSSGGVYEQYFGPGTRLTVT.